This T cell receptor (beta chain) was profiled in a study of immune evolution from preneoplasia to lung adenocarcinoma. The CDR3 covers 12 residues. V was clipped by 10 bases and J by 4 bases, with 11 bases between them. The V gene's germline CDR1 is LNHDA and CDR2 SQIVND (reference sequence). Assay: immunoSEQ multiplex PCR; the TCRdb copy retains only in-frame clones and omits some. The sample consists of about 4,800 clones, 86% of them appearing once. V usage is TRBV19 and J usage is TRBJ2-4, with D perhaps matching TRBD1 (6 bases). The sample taken for sequencing was FFPE lung adenocarcinoma in situ tissue. The origin of this receptor is a person in their 70s with lung adenocarcinoma. The CDR3 reads CAIRGPKNIQYF. CDR3 DNA: TGTGCCATCAGGGGTCCTAAAAACATTCAGTACTTC. The full variable domain, in which reference TRBV19 and TRBJ2-4 provide the parts outside the CDR3, is DGGITQSPKYLFRKEGQNVTLSCEQNLNHDAMYWYRQDPGQGLRLIYYSQIVNDFQKGDIAEGYSVSREKKESFPLTVTSAQKNPTAFYLCAIRGPKNIQYFGAGTRLSVL.